These 5 T cell receptor beta chains originate from one sample sequenced in a study of blood T cell repertoires in COVID-19. Sequencing used immunoSEQ multiplex PCR; TCRdb keeps in-frame clones, though not all of them. This sample yields fewer than 250,000 clones, of which around nine tenths are seen a single time; over 0.65% belongs to the top ten. Sample: peripheral blood. The receptors originated from a man between 25 and 39 years old with COVID-19, enrolled during active disease.

This clone was recorded once. V is TRBV5-3 and J is TRBJ1-1; tentatively, D is TRBD1 (6 bases). TRBV5-3 is identified as an open reading frame with a role that is uncertain. With 0 bases removed from V and 5 bases from J, the gap between germline ends came to 8 bases. There are 13 residues in the CDR3. CDR3 nucleotide sequence: TGTGCCAGAAGCTTGGGGGGGCGGACTGAAGCTTTCTTT. Encoded protein: CARSLGGRTEAFF.

The chain employs TRBV2 and TRBJ1-5; D is perhaps TRBD1 (6 bases). Trimming pared 5 bases from V and 7 bases from J, leaving 9 bases between. Germline V gene lookup returns CDR1 SNHLY and CDR2 FYNNEI. CDR3 length equals 12 residues. CDR3 sequence: CASSIRGQPQHF. The CDR3 bases are TGTGCCAGCAGTATAAGGGGGCAGCCCCAGCATTTT. Variable domain in full (rest from reference TRBV2 and TRBJ1-5): EPEVTQTPSHQVTQMGQEVILRCVPISNHLYFYWYRQILGQKVEFLVSFYNNEISEKSEIFDDQFSVERPDGSNFTLKIRSTKLEDSAMYFCASSIRGQPQHFGDGTRLSIL.

The chain links TRBV5-5 to TRBJ1-1; perhaps TRBD1 as D (5 bases). The V and J ends lost 4 bases and 2 bases respectively, with 12 bases between them. The CDR3 is 14 residues long. CDR1 and CDR2 from the germline V gene are SGHKS and YYEKEE (reference sequence). The CDR3 loop reads CASSPQGLNTEAFF. DNA for the CDR3: TGTGCCAGCAGCCCGCAGGGACTAAACACTGAAGCTTTCTTT.

In this sample, this clone turned up a few times. The chain couples TRBV9 to TRBJ2-7; 10 positions agree with TRBD1. The CDR3 totals 15 residues. Germline CDR1 SGDLS, CDR2 YYNGEE. V lost 3 bases and J lost 3; bases outside the gene matches: 6. The CDR3: CASSARGTGVYEQYF. For the CDR3, the DNA is TGTGCCAGCAGCGCGAGGGGGACAGGGGTCTACGAGCAGTACTTC. The full variable domain, in which reference TRBV9 and TRBJ2-7 provide the parts outside the CDR3, is DSGVTQTPKHLITATGQRVTLRCSPRSGDLSVYWYQQSLDQGLQFLIQYYNGEERAKGNILERFSAQQFPDLHSELNLSSLELGDSALYFCASSARGTGVYEQYFGPGTRLTVT.

This chain uses TRBV18 with TRBJ2-1; 9 bases align to TRBD2. Per germline, CDR1 KGHSH and CDR2 LQKENI. The J segment lost 5 bases and the V segment lost 3 bases, leaving 5 bases of the junction unmatched. CDR3 length: 15 residues. DNA of the CDR3: TGTGCCAGCTCACCTTACCGCGGGGGGGACAATGAGCAGTTCTTC. Translating it yields CASSPYRGGDNEQFF.